This record concerns one T cell receptor (beta chain) sequence. The sample belongs to a study of radiotherapy plus CTLA-4 blockade in lung cancer. Sequencing was performed with immunoSEQ multiplex PCR; in TCRdb, only in-frame clones are kept and a portion is missing. The sample shows 35,000 to 40,000 clones, 80% to 90% of them seen only once. V dropped 5 bases and J dropped 7; count of bases not matched to a gene: 11. CDR1 is MNHEY and CDR2 is SMNVEV in the germline V gene (reference sequence). This CDR3 contains 14 residues. The clonotype originates from a human donor with non-small cell lung cancer whose response to radiotherapy plus ipilimumab could not be evaluated. The chain combines TRBV27 with TRBJ2-7; the match to TRBD1 covers 7 bases. This specimen consisted of peripheral blood, obtained from a patient treated with radiotherapy plus ipilimumab. The CDR3 DNA sequence: TGTGCCAGCAGTCCCCTTGGACCCAGGGGGGAGCAGTACTTC. Translation: CASSPLGPRGEQYF.